The subject of this entry is one TCR beta chain. Its specific antigen is unknown. Per-nucleotide qualities are absent, and no much larger clonotype sits a single base away. Ends trimmed: V by 5 bases, J by 0 bases; bases unmatched to a gene: 12. CDR1 SGHVS and CDR2 FQNEAQ are derived from the germline V gene. From the cysteine up to the phenylalanine, the CDR3 has a length of 17 residues. Only CDR3 DNA remains: 51 bases, in frame from the first base. The donors were included in the validation cohort of roughly 120 subjects, a group kept apart from the roughly 680-subject first cohort. The data were taken from a study of cytomegalovirus exposure and HLA in healthy donors (dated by TCRdb to about 2017). General notes on the study: According to a later analysis, the approximately 130 validation repertoires were produced on the same platform as the approximately 620 repertoires of the first cohort. The study was designed to test whether signatures of past pathogen exposure could be identified by cataloging public T cell receptors. Along with the roughly 670-subject first cohort, a separate validation cohort of about 110 different subjects was used. High-throughput TCR immunosequencing, statistical association of individual TCRs with disease status, and machine learning were combined to predict cytomegalovirus infection status. Points the paper makes about the study in general: Three of the identified cytomegalovirus-associated TCR beta chains were confirmed in vitro to be specific for cytomegalovirus antigens. Cytomegalovirus status was reported to be diagnosed by the classifier with high specificity and sensitivity in both the original and validation cohorts. A later analysis had no HLA typing for the validation cohort, so co-occurrence there was scored across all 130 or so repertoires. A later analysis found that TCRs clustered in the first cohort also tended to co-occur in the 120 validation repertoires, with 94% of cluster scores above 0. While some public TCRs were present in many individuals, most TCR sequences turned up only very rarely across donors. The authors suggested that the approach could potentially be extended to other disease states and immunological phenotypes. A total of roughly 160 TCR beta chains were listed by the study as associated with cytomegalovirus.

Library preparation used the immunoSEQ multiplex PCR assay. Per the source publication's procedure: A statistical classification framework was built for diagnosing cytomegalovirus status from the catalog of TCR beta chain sequences. Sourced from immuneACCESS, this table was stored by TCRdb with only in-frame sequences that have V and J called. A share of the clones is absent; for the studies checked, an unresolved V gene accounts for under half, and the remainder has no known explanation. V and J calls and clone size are as listed in that table; D and trimming were resolved from the DNA. In this sample the table shows about 150,000 clones, about 86% of which occur a single time. The top ten clones comprise 20% to 25% of the sample.

This chain joins TRBV7-8 to TRBJ2-7; the central 8 bases match TRBD2. Source material: PBMCs. The receptor comes from a man in his late teens or twenties in good health and CMV-seropositive. The CDR3 has the sequence CASSPGLGGGISYEQYF. Read as DNA, the sequence is TGTGCCAGCAGCCCGGGTTTGGGCGGGGGGATCTCCTACGAGCAGTACTTC.